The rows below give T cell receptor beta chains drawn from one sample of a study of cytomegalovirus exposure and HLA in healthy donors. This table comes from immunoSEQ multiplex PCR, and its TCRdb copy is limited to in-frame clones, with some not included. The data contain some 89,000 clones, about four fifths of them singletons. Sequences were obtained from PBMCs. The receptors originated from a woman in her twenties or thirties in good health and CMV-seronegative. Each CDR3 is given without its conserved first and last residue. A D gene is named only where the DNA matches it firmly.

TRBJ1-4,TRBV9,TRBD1,ASQGEINEKLF
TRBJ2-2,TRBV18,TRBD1,ASSPSGTGSTGELF
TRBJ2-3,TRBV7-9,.,SSTPVDTQY
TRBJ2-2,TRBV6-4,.,ASSPQGEGTGELF
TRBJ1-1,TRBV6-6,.,ASSYHGKAF
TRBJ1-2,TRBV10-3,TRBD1,AISTSGQIYGYT
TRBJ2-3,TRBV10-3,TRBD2,ATGVREGDTQY
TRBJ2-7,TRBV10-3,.,ATGSDTYEQY
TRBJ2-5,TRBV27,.,ASSRSDQETQY
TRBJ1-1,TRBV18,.,ASSPGQNLVNTEAF
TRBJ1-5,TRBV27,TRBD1,ASSLTGALTQPQH
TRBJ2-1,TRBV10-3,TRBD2,AISESMAGGYNEQF
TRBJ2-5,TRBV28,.,ASTRDSGGETQY
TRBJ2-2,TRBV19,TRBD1,ASRREPGQLAGELF
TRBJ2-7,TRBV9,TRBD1,ASSAGQGVSYEQY
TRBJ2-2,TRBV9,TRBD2,ASSVGGAGELF
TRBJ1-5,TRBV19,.,ASSLRNQPQH
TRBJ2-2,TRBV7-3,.,ASSPRRASNTGELF
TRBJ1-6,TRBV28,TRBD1,ASSEVPGQGARRSPLH
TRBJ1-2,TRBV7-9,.,ASSSRLPGHLYT
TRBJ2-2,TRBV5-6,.,ASSLGTPRELF
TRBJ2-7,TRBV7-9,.,ASSIIGDEQY
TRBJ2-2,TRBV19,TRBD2,ASIAGANTGELF
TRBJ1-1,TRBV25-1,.,ASCRGGYTEAF
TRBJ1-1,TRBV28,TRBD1,ASSLGVQGAYTEAF
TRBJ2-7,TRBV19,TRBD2,ASSTSPSGRGEQY
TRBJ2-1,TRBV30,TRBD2,AWSGRARNEQF
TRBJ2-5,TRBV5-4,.,ASSPSVQETQY
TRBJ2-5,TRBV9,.,ASSPRTNGETQY
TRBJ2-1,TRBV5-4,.,ASSSDPPGTYNEQF
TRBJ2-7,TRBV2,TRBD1,ASEGAGGWYEQY
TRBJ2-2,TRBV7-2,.,ASTYPGELF
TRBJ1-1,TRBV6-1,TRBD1,ASSLTGSAF
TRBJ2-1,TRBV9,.,ASSGEHNEQF
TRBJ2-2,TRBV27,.,ASSFGRGVTGELF
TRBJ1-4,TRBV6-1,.,ASSERGFATNEKLF
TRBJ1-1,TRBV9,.,ASSVEEVNTEAF
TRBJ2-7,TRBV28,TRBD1,ASRTGDTYEQY
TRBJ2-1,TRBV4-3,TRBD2,ASSQDWTSGSNEQF
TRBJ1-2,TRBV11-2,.,ASSSLRGRGWSGYT
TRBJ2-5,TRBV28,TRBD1,ASSRTGRETQY
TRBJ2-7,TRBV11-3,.,ASSLGTASYEQY
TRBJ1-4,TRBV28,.,ASSPLDQRGQNEKLF
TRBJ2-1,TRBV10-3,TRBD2,AISESGSSGYNEQF
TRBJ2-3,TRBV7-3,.,ASSLGAVSTDTQY
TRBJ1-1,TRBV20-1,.,SASGNTEAF
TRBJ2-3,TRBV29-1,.,SADQPLAGTQY
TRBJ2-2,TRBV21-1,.,ASRLDRYTGELF
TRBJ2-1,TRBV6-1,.,ASSEGMQGRTYNEQF
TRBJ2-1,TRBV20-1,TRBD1,SARTDRAPF